This entry lists 29 T cell receptor beta chains sequenced from one sample in a study of early T cells in non-severe SARS-CoV-2 infection. In TCRdb, the 5' RACE reads were re-called with MiXCR into one record per CDR3 protein. The table includes about 43,000 distinct CDR3 sequences, roughly 10% detected once. The material sequenced was whole blood. These receptors originate from an adult who was a healthcare worker with PCR-confirmed SARS-CoV-2 infection or an uninfected control (not recorded which).

This sequence joins TRBV4-2 and TRBJ2-7, with TRBD1 matching 8 bases. The CDR3 loop spans 18 amino acids. Germline V gene sequence: CDR1 LGHNA, CDR2 YNFKEQ. Trimming cost V 0 bases and J 4 bases; bases outside gene matches: 14. This chain's CDR3 is CASSQDSSRTGTSYEQYF. CDR3 bases: TGTGCCAGCAGCCAAGATTCTTCCCGGACAGGGACTTCGTACGAGCAGTACTTC.

The CDR3 is CASSWTANTEAFF. As DNA, the CDR3 is TGTGCCAGCAGTTGGACAGCCAACACTGAAGCTTTCTTT. J is TRBJ1-1 and V is TRBV6-2 or TRBV6-3; tentatively, D is TRBD1 (6 bases). The CDR3 totals 13 residues. V was pared by 4 bases and J by 2 bases, with 8 bases between. CDR1 and CDR2 (germline): MNHEY, SVGEGT.

The chain has TRBV15 and TRBJ2-3, with 11 bases fitting TRBD2. V dropped 5 bases and J dropped 2; count of bases not matched to a gene: 6. There are 16 residues in the CDR3. In germline, CDR1 is LNHNV, CDR2 YYDKDF (reference sequence). The CDR3 sequence is CATSGRLAGNTDTQYF. The CDR3 DNA reads TGTGCCACCAGCGGGCGACTAGCGGGGAACACAGATACGCAGTATTTT. The full variable domain, rest sourced from reference TRBV15 and TRBJ2-3, is DAMVIQNPRYQVTQFGKPVTLSCSQTLNHNVMYWYQQKSSQAPKLLFHYYDKDFNNEADTPDNFQSRRPNTSFCFLDIRSPGLGDTAMYLCATSGRLAGNTDTQYFGPGTRLTVL.

This clonotype was seen at least ten times. The J gene is TRBJ2-2, the V gene TRBV6-5, with TRBD2 identical over 8 bases. The V gene end was trimmed by 5 bases and the J gene end by 3 bases; junction bases not matched to a gene: 8. Germline values: CDR1 MNHEY, CDR2 SVGAGI. The length of the CDR3 is 16 residues. The CDR3 bases are TGTGCCAGCAGTCCTCCGGGCGGGGGGTACACCGGGGAGCTGTTTTTT. Encoded protein: CASSPPGGGYTGELFF.

This clonotype was seen more than once but under ten times. The CDR3 reads CASSFGPGYGYTF. The CDR3 DNA reads as TGCGCCAGCAGCTTCGGACCGGGCTATGGCTACACCTTC. The chain couples TRBV5-1 to TRBJ1-2, with D hard to call. The CDR3 is 13 amino acids. The germline V and J ends were trimmed by 2 bases and 4 bases, with 9 bases remaining between them. Germline V gives CDR1 SGHRS, CDR2 YFSETQ.

This sequence joins TRBV30 and TRBJ2-2; unclear D gene. Germline values: CDR1 GTSNPN, CDR2 SVGIG (reference sequence). With 4 bases removed from V and 3 bases from J, the gap between germline ends came to 18 bases. The CDR3 loop spans 16 amino acids. The CDR3 bases are TGTGCCTGGAATACACCTCCCGGGTATTACACCGGGGAGCTGTTTTTT. Protein product: CAWNTPPGYYTGELFF.

The table lists this clonotype with a few counts. V and J are TRBV12-3 or TRBV12-4 and TRBJ2-7, with 10 positions matching TRBD2. With 6 bases clipped from V and 2 bases from J, the junction kept 7 bases outside the gene matches. This CDR3 spans 15 amino acids. CDR3 residues: CASRNGLAATYEQYF. The CDR3 nucleotides read TGTGCCAGCAGAAACGGACTAGCGGCCACCTACGAGCAGTACTTC.

This clonotype showed up many times. V and J are TRBV10-3 and TRBJ2-1; D is unclear. The germline gives CDR1 ENHRY, CDR2 SYGVKD. Trimming stripped 6 bases from V and 8 bases from J, with 14 bases between. This CDR3 region has 13 residues. CDR3 residues: CAIRTDPTHEQFF. For the CDR3, the DNA is TGTGCCATCAGGACGGACCCTACCCATGAGCAGTTCTTC.

This clonotype has just a few counts. This chain links TRBV7-8 with TRBJ1-5; 10 bases are a match to TRBD1. V dropped 4 bases and J dropped 1; count of bases not matched to a gene: 7. Per the germline V gene, CDR1 is SGHVS and CDR2 is FQNEAQ. This CDR3 comprises 17 residues. The CDR3 coding sequence is TGTGCCAGCAGCTCGACAGGGGGCGGTTGGAGCAATCAGCCCCAGCATTTT. It encodes CASSSTGGGWSNQPQHF.

This clonotype was counted between two and nine times. The chain combines TRBV24-1 with TRBJ1-5, with 9 positions matching TRBD1. CDR3 length: 15 amino acids. Losses at the gene ends were 3 bases for V and 6 bases for J; bases not matched to a gene: 5. CDR1 and CDR2 (germline): KGHDR, SFDVKD. The CDR3 bases are TGTGCCACCAGTGATCAAACAGGGGGCCTTCAGCCCCAGCATTTT. Translation: CATSDQTGGLQPQHF.

The chain combines TRBV19 with TRBJ2-1; 7 bases match TRBD2. Germline-derived CDR1 and CDR2 are LNHDA and SQIVND (reference sequence). This CDR3 is 15 amino acids long. V shed 4 bases, J shed 6 bases, and the junction held 9 bases outside the gene matches. This chain's CDR3 is CASSNGGTKLNEQFF. CDR3 in DNA: TGTGCCAGTAGTAACGGGGGGACTAAACTCAATGAGCAGTTCTTC.

The CDR3 coding sequence is TGTGCCAGCAGCTTCGCAGACAACACTGAAGCTTTCTTT. Protein sequence: CASSFADNTEAFF. This rearrangement joins TRBV7-9 to TRBJ1-1, with D unclear. Trimming removed 3 bases from V and 2 bases from J, with 7 bases in between. The CDR3 has 13 amino acids. Germline CDR1 and CDR2: SEHNR and FQNEAQ (reference sequence).

The chain has TRBV5-6 and TRBJ2-7, with a possible D match to TRBD1 (6 bases). The CDR3 runs 12 residues. Trimming stripped 4 bases from V and 2 bases from J, with 7 bases between. CDR1 and CDR2 from the germline V gene are SGHDT and YYEEEE. This CDR3 is CASSGQTYEQYF. In DNA form, the CDR3 reads TGTGCCAGCAGCGGACAGACCTACGAGCAGTACTTC.

This clonotype was seen many times. This chain links TRBV7-2 with TRBJ2-3, with D possibly matching TRBD2 (6 bases). With 1 base removed from V and 2 bases from J, the gap between germline ends came to 10 bases. In germline, CDR1 is SGHTA, CDR2 FQGNSA. The CDR3 is made up of 15 amino acids. The CDR3 spells CASSLGLVDTDTQYF. As DNA, the CDR3 is TGTGCCAGCAGCTTAGGACTAGTGGACACAGATACGCAGTATTTT.

This clonotype was counted only a few times. The chain couples TRBV7-9 to TRBJ1-1; D gene uncertain. Germline V gene data show CDR1 as SEHNR and CDR2 as FQNEAQ (reference sequence). Trimming took 1 base from V and 8 from J, leaving 11 bases between them. The CDR3 length is 13 residues. The CDR3 sequence: CASSLEWAGEAFF. The CDR3 nucleotides are TGTGCCAGCAGCTTAGAATGGGCCGGGGAAGCTTTCTTT.

There are a few counts of this clonotype. The chain couples TRBV20-1 to TRBJ1-4, with D possibly TRBD1 on 5 matching bases. This CDR3 spans 14 amino acids. V lost 3 bases, J lost 8 bases, and 16 bases lay in between. Germline CDR1 is DFQATT and CDR2 is SNEGSKA (reference sequence). The CDR3 nucleotides are TGCAGTGCTAGGTGGGGGAGGCTCGCGGAAAAACTGTTTTTT. Amino acid sequence: CSARWGRLAEKLFF.

About this clonotype itself: A much larger clone lies a single base off, so this may be a read error. This rearrangement joins TRBV6-6 to TRBJ1-3, with D unclear. CDR3 length equals 15 residues. Per the germline V gene, CDR1 is MNHNY and CDR2 is SVGAGI (reference sequence). The V and J ends lost 6 bases and 0 bases respectively, with 12 bases between them. This CDR3 reads CASSRVDPSGNTIYF. The CDR3 DNA follows: TGTGCCAGCAGCCGCGTGGACCCCTCTGGAAACACCATATATTTT.

This clonotype was detected ten times or more. This chain joins TRBV12-3 or TRBV12-4 and TRBJ2-2; D unresolved. CDR3 length equals 12 residues. Deletions cut 10 bases from V and 3 bases from J, with 9 bases between. The DNA for the CDR3 is TGTGCCATAAACCTCCACACCGGGGAGCTGTTTTTT. Protein sequence: CAINLHTGELFF.

The chain combines TRBV24-1 with TRBJ1-5; no firm D call. The V and J ends lost 4 bases and 5 bases respectively, with 5 bases between them. There are 12 residues in the CDR3. CDR1 and CDR2 from the germline V gene are KGHDR and SFDVKD. The CDR3 DNA sequence: TGTGCCACCAGTGAGGGGTATCAGCCCCAGCATTTT. Amino acids: CATSEGYQPQHF.

This clonotype occurred many times. V usage is TRBV7-8 and J usage is TRBJ2-5, with 11 bases aligning to TRBD2. Germline-derived CDR1 and CDR2 are SGHVS and FQNEAQ. J lost 6 bases, V lost 0 bases, and 12 bases had no gene match. The CDR3 is 18 amino acids. CDR3 DNA sequence: TGTGCCAGCAGCTTAGCGACCGGGACTAGCGGTTCCAGGAAGACCCAGTACTTC. Translated, it gives CASSLATGTSGSRKTQYF.

This clonotype was picked up a small number of times. V usage is TRBV19 and J usage is TRBJ1-2; D ambiguous. Trimming left V 8 bases short and J 0 bases short, with 13 bases between. Germline V CDR1 and CDR2: LNHDA, SQIVND (reference sequence). This CDR3 has 14 amino acids. The CDR3 nucleotides read TGTGCCAGTGAGGTGTCGACGGCTAACTATGGCTACACCTTC. This codes for CASEVSTANYGYTF.

CDR3 protein: CAIRGTVSSYNEQFF. In nucleotides, the CDR3 is TGTGCCATCAGGGGGACAGTGAGCTCCTACAATGAGCAGTTCTTC. The J gene is TRBJ2-1, the V gene TRBV10-3, with 7 positions matching TRBD1. J gave up 0 bases and V 6 bases, and 5 bases lay outside the gene matches. Germline CDR1 reads ENHRY; CDR2 reads SYGVKD. The CDR3 is 15 amino acids.

This clonotype has ten or more counts. The chain joins TRBV5-4 to TRBJ1-6; the D is unclear. CDR1 and CDR2 (germline): SGHNT, YYREEE (reference sequence). The germline V and J ends were trimmed by 0 bases and 13 bases, with 11 bases remaining between them. The CDR3 spans 13 residues. CDR3 sequence reads: CASSLGRATPLHF. CDR3 nucleotides: TGTGCCAGCAGCTTGGGAAGGGCCACCCCCCTCCACTTT.

This clonotype has more than one count but fewer than ten. The chain has TRBV20-1 and TRBJ1-5, with D perhaps TRBD1 (6 bases). V lost 0 bases, J lost 7 bases, and 16 bases lay in between. The CDR3 consists of 15 residues. Per the germline V gene, CDR1 is DFQATT and CDR2 is SNEGSKA (reference sequence). This chain's CDR3 is CSARDTTGPGQPQHF. Here the CDR3 DNA reads TGCAGTGCTAGAGATACAACAGGGCCGGGGCAGCCCCAGCATTTT.

In regard to this clonotype: A read error is possible here, since a much larger clone lies one base away. V gene TRBV12-3 or TRBV12-4 combines with J gene TRBJ2-1; D unresolved. The CDR3 is made up of 11 amino acids. DNA for the CDR3: TGTGCCAGCAGTTTGCTCAATGAGCTGTTCTTC. It encodes CASSLLNELFF.

This clonotype was observed many times. The chain joins TRBV6-5 to TRBJ2-5; a possible D gene is TRBD1 (5 bases). CDR1 and CDR2 from the germline V gene are MNHEY and SVGAGI. CDR3 length: 14 residues. The ends were cut back, 5 bases at V and 7 bases at J, with 17 bases in the middle. CDR3 in amino acids: CASSQRGYSTTQYF. The CDR3 coding sequence is TGTGCCAGCAGTCAAAGGGGCTACTCCACGACCCAGTACTTC.

There are many counts of this clonotype. As DNA, the CDR3 is TGTGCTAGTGGTTCCCCCAGACAGGATAGCAATCAGCCCCAGCATTTT. Encoded protein: CASGSPRQDSNQPQHF. This rearrangement joins TRBV12-5 to TRBJ1-5, with a possible D match to TRBD1 (6 bases). V lost 4 bases, J lost 0 bases, and 13 bases lay in between. CDR1 is LGHNT, CDR2 FRNRAP, per germline. This CDR3 is 16 amino acids long.

This clonotype was found a few times. V and J are TRBV18 and TRBJ1-2; 7 bases match TRBD1. Trimming at V came to 1 base and at J to 3 bases, leaving 2 bases not matched to a gene. The CDR3 is 14 residues long. CDR1 and CDR2 from the germline V gene are KGHSH and LQKENI. CDR3 residues: CASSPQGADYGYTF. CDR3 sequence (DNA): TGTGCCAGCTCACCACAGGGGGCAGACTATGGCTACACCTTC.

This clonotype was seen more than once but under ten times. The chain links TRBV27 to TRBJ1-1, with D possibly being TRBD1 (5 bases). V dropped 8 bases and J dropped 5 bases, with 18 bases sitting between them. CDR1 is MNHEY, CDR2 SMNVEV, per germline (reference sequence). CDR3 size: 14 residues. The CDR3 protein is CASGPGRSGTEAFF. The CDR3 DNA follows: TGTGCCAGCGGCCCAGGGCGGTCGGGGACTGAAGCTTTCTTT.